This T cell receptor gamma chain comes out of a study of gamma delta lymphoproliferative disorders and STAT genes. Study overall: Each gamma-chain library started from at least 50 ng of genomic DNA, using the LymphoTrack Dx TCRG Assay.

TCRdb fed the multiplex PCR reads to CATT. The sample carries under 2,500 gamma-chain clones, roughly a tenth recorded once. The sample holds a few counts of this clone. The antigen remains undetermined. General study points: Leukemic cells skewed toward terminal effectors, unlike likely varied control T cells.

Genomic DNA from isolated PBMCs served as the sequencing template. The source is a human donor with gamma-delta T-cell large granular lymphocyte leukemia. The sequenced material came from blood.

The CDR3 spells CATWDLSYYKKLF. The CDR3 nucleotides read TGTGCCACCTGGGACCTCAGTTATTATAAGAAACTCTTT. This sequence joins TRGV3 and TRGJ1 or TRGJ2. No J gene was available from TCRdb, and it was assigned here by a germline match of the DNA. CDR1 and CDR2 (germline): VTNTFY, YDVSTARD (reference sequence). V was pared by 3 bases and J by 3 bases, with 5 bases of the junction left unmatched. The CDR3 contains 13 residues.